Included here is one TCR beta chain sequence, with context. The record originates from a study of resident and recirculating memory T cells in vitiligo. Sequenced by immunoSEQ multiplex PCR; TCRdb stores in-frame clones only, minus some. Here the sample spans 72,000 or so clones, 90% to 95% being singletons. The clonotype comes from a male donor with vitiligo. The specimen was blood.

CDR3 coding DNA: TGTGCCAGCAGCCCCCGGGGACACCCGAACACTGAAGCTTTCTTT. Amino acids: CASSPRGHPNTEAFF. V gene TRBV9 combines with J gene TRBJ1-1; possibly TRBD1 for D (6 bases). V shed 4 bases and J shed 1 base, with 14 bases lying between them. The CDR3 consists of 15 residues. CDR1 is SGDLS, CDR2 YYNGEE, per germline.